This T cell receptor beta chain was sequenced in a study of T cell responses to AZD1222 COVID-19 vaccine. General study findings and limits: Unmutated variant regions are reportedly targeted by nearly half of spike-specific TCRs.

With respect to this clone: Its matching antigen is unknown.

Germline CDR1 SGHDT, CDR2 YYEEEE. The CDR3 length is 13 residues. The V gene lost 2 bases and the J gene lost 6 bases, with 8 bases spanning the gap. Repertoires were generated with immunoSEQ multiplex PCR, while TCRdb's copy carries only in-frame clones and drops some. Of around 100,000 clones in the sample, about nine tenths were seen once. This sequence originates from an adult in good health. The rearrangement links TRBV5-6 to TRBJ2-2, with D tentatively TRBD1 (5 bases). The source material was peripheral blood, sampled on day 0 of AZD1222 vaccination. CDR3 in DNA: TGTGCCAGCAGCTTTGACAGACCCGGGGAGCTGTTTTTT. This sequence encodes CASSFDRPGELFF.